The 24 T cell receptor beta chains below were found in one sample sequenced in a study of blood T cell repertoires in COVID-19. Using immunoSEQ multiplex PCR, the repertoire was profiled, and TCRdb retains in-frame clones only, with some absent. The table records 250,000 to 350,000 clones, over 85% of them present only once. The sequencing input was PBMCs or T cells enriched from blood (not recorded which). The receptors here all came from a man in his 60s who had recovered from COVID-19.

The chain couples TRBV23-1 to TRBJ2-2; 8 nucleotides agree with TRBD1. TRBV23-1 is recorded as an ORF, its role being uncertain. V was clipped by 0 bases and J by 3 bases; unmatched bases: 27. CDR3 length: 24 residues. The CDR3 sequence: CASSQSGSQGARGPLMCYTGELFF. The DNA for the CDR3 is TGCGCCAGCAGTCAATCAGGGTCCCAGGGGGCTCGGGGCCCCCTAATGTGTTACACCGGGGAGCTGTTTTTT.

The CDR3 bases are TGTGCCAGCAGCGCACTAGGGCTTGCTAATGAAAAACTGTTTTTT. This gives the protein CASSALGLANEKLFF. The V and J genes are TRBV9 and TRBJ1-4; D unclear. The CDR3 sequence is 15 residues long. CDR1 is SGDLS and CDR2 is YYNGEE in the germline V gene. The V end lost 3 bases, the J end lost 3 bases, and 12 bases lay between the germline ends.

The chain links TRBV7-2 to TRBJ2-3; TRBD1 might be the D (6 bases). Germline CDR1 reads SGHTA; CDR2 reads FQGNSA. This CDR3 spans 15 amino acids. V was clipped by 6 bases and J by 3 bases, with 16 bases between them. DNA for the CDR3: TGTGCCAGCAGTGCGTACAACAGGGCGACAGATACGCAGTATTTT. Translated, it gives CASSAYNRATDTQYF.

The CDR3 DNA follows: TGTGCCAGCAGCCTGGGGTGGCAGGGCCCCACCTACGAGCAGTACTTC. This sequence encodes CASSLGWQGPTYEQYF. V gene TRBV7-9 combines with J gene TRBJ2-7; TRBD1 is a possible D gene (5 bases). The CDR3 totals 16 residues. The V end was cut by 5 bases, the J end by 2 bases, with 19 bases between. Germline-derived CDR1 and CDR2 are SEHNR and FQNEAQ (reference sequence).

The J gene is TRBJ1-5, the V gene TRBV6-5; D ambiguous. V was pared by 0 bases and J by 7 bases, with 13 bases between. CDR1 and CDR2 (germline): MNHEY, SVGAGI. The CDR3 extends over 15 amino acids. CDR3 in amino acids: CASSYSWGSGQPQHF. Here the CDR3 DNA reads TGTGCCAGCAGTTACTCGTGGGGAAGCGGCCAGCCCCAGCATTTT.

This chain connects TRBV13 to TRBJ2-1; tentatively, D is TRBD2 (5 bases). The CDR3 is 15 amino acids. CDR1 and CDR2 (germline): PRHDT, FYEKMQ (reference sequence). V dropped 6 bases and J dropped 8 bases, with 20 bases sitting between them. The CDR3 region has the DNA TGTGCCAGCAGTTCCCCCCCCCTAGCAAGGGATGAGCAGTTCTTC. Amino acids: CASSSPPLARDEQFF.

The chain links TRBV4-1 to TRBJ1-1; D possibly corresponds to TRBD1 (5 bases). Germline values: CDR1 MGHRA, CDR2 YSYEKL. The CDR3 totals 15 residues. V lost 1 base and J lost 4, with 13 bases in between. The CDR3 DNA reads TGCGCCAGCAGCCAAGGCAGGGTAGATATCACTGAAGCTTTCTTT. Amino acids: CASSQGRVDITEAFF.

The CDR3 nucleotides are TGCGCCAGCAGCTTAGGGGGATTTAGCTCTGGGGCCAACGTCCTGACTTTC. Amino acids: CASSLGGFSSGANVLTF. The gene calls are TRBV5-1 and TRBJ2-6, with TRBD1 as a possible D gene (6 bases). There are 17 residues in the CDR3. Germline V CDR1 and CDR2: SGHRS, YFSETQ. The V and J ends lost 2 bases and 0 bases respectively, with 12 bases between them.

Comments on this clone: The sample holds other DNA sequences that translate to the same CDR3. The chain links TRBV12-3 or TRBV12-4 to TRBJ1-5; D gene uncertain. V lost 8 bases and J 0 bases, leaving 8 bases between the germline ends. The CDR3 runs to 13 residues. The CDR3 loop reads CASRGDSNQPQHF. In DNA, the CDR3 is TGTGCCAGCCGGGGAGATAGCAATCAGCCCCAGCATTTT.

The chain employs TRBV3-1 (or the pseudogene TRBV3-2) and TRBJ1-3; D remains ambiguous. With 4 bases removed from V and 3 bases from J, the gap between germline ends came to 13 bases. CDR3 length: 15 amino acids. Germline V gene data show CDR1 as LGHDT and CDR2 as YNNKEL (reference sequence). The DNA for the CDR3 is TGTGCCAGCAGCCGCGCCCTCCAAATTGGAAACACCATATATTTT. This encodes CASSRALQIGNTIYF.

This rearrangement joins TRBV5-1 to TRBJ2-1, with TRBD2 identical over 8 bases. The CDR3 has 16 residues. Germline CDR1 SGHRS, CDR2 YFSETQ. V lost 3 bases and J lost 4; bases outside the gene matches: 9. The CDR3 loop is CASSSVLAEFYNEQFF. CDR3 coding DNA: TGCGCCAGCAGCTCGGTACTAGCGGAGTTTTACAATGAGCAGTTCTTC.

The gene calls are TRBV5-1 and TRBJ2-7; the D gene is possibly TRBD1 (6 bases). The CDR3 is 18 amino acids. The germline gives CDR1 SGHRS, CDR2 YFSETQ. Trimming removed 1 base from V and 5 bases from J, with 25 bases in between. The CDR3 is CASSLSPRIGQSGNEQYF. The CDR3, as DNA: TGCGCCAGCAGCTTGTCCCCCCGAATCGGACAGTCGGGGAACGAGCAGTACTTC.

This rearrangement joins TRBV6-1 to TRBJ1-6, with unresolved D. Germline loops: CDR1 MNHNS, CDR2 SASEGT. The ends were cut back, 3 bases at V and 5 bases at J, with 8 bases in the middle. This CDR3 has 14 residues. The chain's CDR3 is CASSDADNNSPLHF. In DNA, the CDR3 is TGTGCCAGCAGTGACGCAGATAATAATTCACCCCTCCACTTT.

The chain links TRBV12-5 to TRBJ2-5, with D possibly being TRBD2 (5 bases). The germline gives CDR1 LGHNT, CDR2 FRNRAP. CDR3 size: 15 residues. V was shortened by 1 base and J by 2 bases, with 11 bases between the two germline ends. CDR3 loop: CASGLGGVGQETQYF. The DNA of the CDR3 is TGTGCTAGTGGTTTGGGGGGAGTCGGGCAAGAGACCCAGTACTTC.

The chain joins TRBV18 to TRBJ2-1, with TRBD2 identical over 7 bases. Germline assignment: CDR1 KGHSH and CDR2 LQKENI. The V segment lost 2 bases and the J segment 5 bases; nucleotides outside the gene matches: 9. This CDR3 is 16 amino acids long. For the CDR3, the DNA is TGTGCCAGCTCACCATCACAGCAGCGGGGTCACAATGAGCAGTTCTTC. Encoded protein: CASSPSQQRGHNEQFF.

The chain recombines TRBV19 with TRBJ1-5, with D tentatively TRBD1 (6 bases). Germline CDR1 LNHDA, CDR2 SQIVND (reference sequence). The CDR3 has 14 amino acids. Deletions cut 5 bases from V and 7 bases from J, with 15 bases between. CDR3 sequence: CASSPKGVDQPQHF. The CDR3 bases are TGTGCCAGTAGTCCAAAGGGGGTAGACCAGCCCCAGCATTTT.

As DNA, the CDR3 is TGTGCCAGCTCACCCGGACTGCCCTCCTCTGGGGCCAACGTCCTGACTTTC. Its translation: CASSPGLPSSGANVLTF. This chain joins TRBV18 and TRBJ2-6; D perhaps matches TRBD2 (5 bases). This CDR3 region has 17 residues. CDR1 and CDR2 from the germline V gene are KGHSH and LQKENI. V lost 3 bases and J 0 bases, leaving 12 bases between the germline ends.

The rearrangement links TRBV5-4 to TRBJ2-3; 12 nucleotides align to TRBD2. The CDR3 is 17 amino acids. Per germline, CDR1 SGHNT and CDR2 YYREEE (reference sequence). Trimming removed 0 bases from V and 5 bases from J; junction bases left unmatched: 7. CDR3: CASSLVASGRAIDTQYF. DNA of the CDR3: TGTGCCAGCAGCTTGGTGGCTAGCGGGAGGGCCATAGATACGCAGTATTTT.

The gene calls are TRBV19 and TRBJ1-2, with 10 bases lining up with TRBD1. V gave up 5 bases and J gave up 8 bases; unmatched junction bases: 14. Germline V gene sequence: CDR1 LNHDA, CDR2 SQIVND (reference sequence). The CDR3 is 16 residues long. The CDR3: CASSGGDRGLGGGYTF. The CDR3 nucleotides read TGTGCCAGTAGTGGGGGGGACAGGGGCCTAGGCGGAGGCTACACCTTC.

V is TRBV6-5 and J is TRBJ1-2; D not resolved. V was pared by 0 bases and J by 7 bases, with 9 bases between. CDR1 MNHEY and CDR2 SVGAGI come from the germline V gene. This CDR3 region has 13 residues. CDR3 DNA sequence: TGTGCCAGCAGTTACTCATCGGCGGTTGGCTACACCTTC. Translating gives CASSYSSAVGYTF.

The genes are TRBV28 and TRBJ1-1; D perhaps matches TRBD1 (6 bases). The V gene's germline CDR1 is MDHEN and CDR2 SYDVKM. V lost 5 bases to trimming and J lost 6 bases, with 19 bases between them. The CDR3 length is 15 residues. The CDR3 DNA is TGTGCCAGCAGTAGGGGGGGCACAGGGTGGCCTGAAGCTTTCTTT. It yields the protein CASSRGGTGWPEAFF.

The V gene is TRBV3-1 (or the pseudogene TRBV3-2), the J gene TRBJ2-1; 12 positions match TRBD2. The trim removed 5 bases at V and 12 bases at J, leaving 14 bases unmatched. The germline V gene encodes CDR1 LGHDT and CDR2 YNNKEL (reference sequence). The CDR3 has 16 residues. The CDR3 is CASSSSLAGGAWGQFF. Here the CDR3 DNA reads TGTGCCAGCAGCTCGTCGCTAGCGGGAGGGGCCTGGGGGCAGTTCTTC.

This chain joins TRBV5-1 and TRBJ2-7, with D perhaps matching TRBD1 (5 bases). The CDR3 runs 14 residues. V lost 9 bases to trimming and J lost 5 bases, with 21 bases between them. Germline V gene sequence: CDR1 SGHRS, CDR2 YFSETQ. CDR3 protein: CATKTGPGSDEQYF. The CDR3 coding sequence is TGCGCCACCAAAACTGGCCCAGGGTCGGACGAGCAGTACTTC.

The DNA for the CDR3 is TGTGCCAGCAGCTTAGAGGAGGGGGCGCGAAATCAGCCCCAGCATTTT. Protein product: CASSLEEGARNQPQHF. The chain combines TRBV7-2 with TRBJ1-5; 7 nucleotides align to TRBD1. CDR3 length: 16 amino acids. Germline CDR1 reads SGHTA; CDR2 reads FQGNSA. J was trimmed by 4 bases and V by 1 base; bases with no gene match: 7.